This T cell receptor beta chain is from a study of blood T cell repertoires in COVID-19. Study-wide context: T cells, B-cell-depleted T cells, or PBMCs supplied cDNA or gDNA.

The CDR3 length is 14 residues. CDR1 and CDR2 from the germline V gene are KGHDR and SFDVKD. Trimming removed 5 bases from V and 0 bases from J, with 7 bases in between. In terms of age and location, participants ranged from roughly 18 to 100 years and lived in roughly 22 US areas. This clone came up once. Generated by immunoSEQ multiplex PCR, the TCRdb table keeps only in-frame clones and is missing some. The table has about 400,000 clones, 85% to 90% seen once; the top ten hold about 1.7%. This receptor was identified in a woman under 40 who had recovered from COVID-19. The chain couples TRBV24-1 to TRBJ2-1; D gene uncertain. Sequenced sample: PBMCs or T cells enriched from blood (not recorded which). Written as DNA, the CDR3 is TGTGCCACCAGTGCAAGGAGCTCCTACAATGAGCAGTTCTTC. This translates into CATSARSSYNEQFF.